The sequence of this T cell receptor (beta chain) was determined in a study of T cell repertoires in cytomegalovirus infection. Turning to the study itself: Recently described HLA-C-restricted plus well-studied HLA-B-restricted CMV epitopes were used. An indication of both CMV infection and matching HLA type came from public TCR beta signatures. Whole-study findings and limits: There were HLA-C-restricted CMV-specific TCR beta clonotypes dominating the ex vivo response. Cumulative frequency of public TCR beta families picked out carriers of CMV plus the relevant HLA.

On this clonotype: The antigen remains unidentified.

In TCRdb, the reads were re-called with MiXCR into one record per CDR3 protein. The table has 750,000 to 950,000 distinct CDR3 sequences, 25% to 30% seen once. The germline V and J ends were trimmed by 5 bases and 3 bases, with 13 bases remaining between them. Germline values: CDR1 SGHVS, CDR2 FQNEAQ. The CDR3 sequence is 14 residues long. This sequence was found in a human donor in good health (CMV status not recorded). Some clones in this sample may be carry-over from other donors' samples. The material was cultured CD8+ T cells from PBMCs, obtained from culture after CMV antigen stimulation. This sequence joins TRBV7-8 and TRBJ1-1; D is possibly TRBD1 (5 bases). The CDR3 here is CASSLADKYTEAFF. The CDR3 DNA sequence: TGTGCCAGCAGCCTCGCGGACAAATACACTGAAGCTTTCTTT.